The entry below gives a single TCR beta chain sequence along with its context. What it recognizes is unknown. The PCR was carried out with 60 Vbeta primers and 13 Jbeta primers. TCRdb's table, derived via immunoSEQ multiplex PCR, lists solely in-frame clones and lacks some. The sample comprises 170,000 or so clones, 60% to 85% of which are singletons, and under 1.5% rests with the top ten. These data are taken from a study of cytomegalovirus exposure and HLA in healthy donors. As for the study in general: T cells numbering about 180 million yielded around 120 million unique TCR beta sequences in an earlier analysis. Study outcomes and limitations: Earlier analysis found most TCR beta V segments productive about 90% or about 30% of the time. A link between a missense DCLRE1C variant and TCR beta V- and J-gene trimming emerged from a later analysis. In a later analysis, HLA-associated beta chains showed higher expansion and lower generation probabilities than comparable chains.

Per germline, CDR1 MDHEN and CDR2 SYDVKM. After removal of 6 bases from V and 1 base from J, the junction contained 2 bases not matched to a gene. The length of the CDR3 is 13 residues. The sequencing input was PBMCs. This TCR was recovered from a woman aged 25 to 39 in good health and CMV-seronegative. The V gene is TRBV28, the J gene TRBJ1-1; 7 positions agree with TRBD1. The CDR3 sequence: CASRRTGNTEAFF. In DNA, the CDR3 is TGTGCCAGCAGGAGGACAGGGAACACTGAAGCTTTCTTT.